A single sample is the source of the 17 T cell receptor beta chains below, sequenced in a study of T cell responses to AZD1222 COVID-19 vaccine (dated by TCRdb to the early 2020s). Libraries were made using the immunoSEQ multiplex PCR assay. TCRdb re-hosts the immuneACCESS table, in-frame sequences only. Its copies lack some clones; in the studies checked, an unresolved V gene accounts for under half of them, and the cause for the rest is not known. The sample has over 120,000 clones on record, approximately 89% of them singletons. Roughly 1.5% of the sample is held by the ten biggest clonotypes. Per the publication, the time point label means: about 28 days (+/-7) after the second vaccine dose. Sequences were derived from peripheral blood, sampled 28 days after the second AZD1222 dose. Receptor source: an adult who received the AZD1222 COVID-19 vaccine.

The rearrangement uses TRBV7-2 and TRBJ2-5; no clear D gene. CDR1 and CDR2 (germline): SGHTA, FQGNSA. The length of the CDR3 is 12 residues. Trimming took off 4 bases at V and 5 bases at J, with 8 bases between the two ends. CDR3 region: CASSSTRETQYF. The CDR3 DNA reads as TGTGCCAGCAGCTCGACGAGGGAGACCCAGTACTTC.

This chain joins TRBV7-3 and TRBJ2-7; D possibly corresponds to TRBD1 (5 bases). This CDR3 comprises 15 residues. The germline CDR1 and CDR2 sequences are SGHTA and FQGTGA. The V and J ends lost 5 bases and 5 bases respectively, with 19 bases between them. The CDR3 coding sequence is TGTGCCAGCAGCCTGGGGCCGTACGGGTCCAACGAGCAGTACTTC. This sequence encodes CASSLGPYGSNEQYF.

J is TRBJ2-3 and V is TRBV7-2; 9 bases are a match to TRBD2. Trimming took 4 bases from V and 2 from J; bases not matched to a gene: 10. The length of the CDR3 is 17 residues. The germline gives CDR1 SGHTA, CDR2 FQGNSA. The CDR3 DNA reads as TGTGCCAGCAGCTCCCCTCCAGCGGGAGGTGCCACAGATACGCAGTATTTT. Encoded protein: CASSSPPAGGATDTQYF.

The chain couples TRBV5-4 to TRBJ2-7; 8 bases are a match to TRBD2. The CDR3 runs 15 residues. From germline, CDR1 is SGHNT and CDR2 YYREEE (reference sequence). The V segment lost 4 bases and the J segment 3 bases; nucleotides outside the gene matches: 9. The CDR3 sequence: CASSPGGSGNYEQYF. CDR3 sequence (DNA): TGTGCCAGCAGCCCGGGGGGGAGCGGCAACTACGAGCAGTACTTC. Supplemented by reference TRBV5-4 and TRBJ2-7, the full variable domain reads ETGVTQSPTHLIKTRGQQVTLRCSSQSGHNTVSWYQQALGQGPQFIFQYYREEENGRGNFPPRFSGLQFPNYSSELNVNALELDDSALYLCASSPGGSGNYEQYFGPGTRLTVT.

The genes are TRBV4-3 and TRBJ2-1, with TRBD2 matching over 11 bases. There are 16 residues in the CDR3. With V trimmed by 0 bases and J by 13 bases, 11 bases remained unmatched. Germline V gives CDR1 LGHNA, CDR2 YSLEER. DNA of the CDR3: TGCGCCAGCAGCCAAGATTTTGATAGCGGGAGGGCCGGCCAGTTCTTC. This translates into CASSQDFDSGRAGQFF.

Concerning this clone: Other nucleotide sequences from this sample produce the same CDR3. The chain joins TRBV2 to TRBJ1-1; perhaps TRBD1 as D (5 bases). Germline V gives CDR1 SNHLY, CDR2 FYNNEI. This CDR3 region has 13 residues. Trimming stripped 5 bases from V and 0 bases from J, with 7 bases between. This chain's CDR3 is CASSSGLNTEAFF. The CDR3 DNA is TGTGCCAGCAGTTCAGGGCTGAACACTGAAGCTTTCTTT.

The V and J genes are TRBV7-2 and TRBJ2-1, with TRBD2 identical over 7 bases. CDR1 SGHTA and CDR2 FQGNSA come from the germline V gene. The ends lost 5 bases at V and 10 bases at J; junction bases unmatched: 8. The CDR3 runs to 13 residues. The CDR3, as DNA: TGTGCCAGCAGCCTAAGGACTAGGGGAGAGCAGTTCTTC. This gives the protein CASSLRTRGEQFF.

The rearrangement joins TRBV5-1 to TRBJ2-5, with TRBD2 matching 8 bases. J gave up 4 bases and V 4 bases, and 18 bases lay outside the gene matches. This CDR3 spans 18 amino acids. Germline CDR1 SGHRS, CDR2 YFSETQ. CDR3 sequence (DNA): TGCGCCAGCAGCCCTACCCCCGTTGGGGACGGGAGGGGAGAGACCCAGTACTTC. Translation: CASSPTPVGDGRGETQYF. Supplemented by reference TRBV5-1 and TRBJ2-5, the full variable domain reads KAGVTQTPRYLIKTRGQQVTLSCSPISGHRSVSWYQQTPGQGLQFLFEYFSETQRNKGNFPGRFSGRQFSNSRSEMNVSTLELGDSALYLCASSPTPVGDGRGETQYFGPGTRLLVL.

V usage is TRBV5-1 and J usage is TRBJ1-2; D is perhaps TRBD1 (5 bases). The CDR3 is made up of 16 amino acids. The germline V gene encodes CDR1 SGHRS and CDR2 YFSETQ. V was clipped by 0 bases and J by 0 bases, with 12 bases between them. CDR3 protein: CASSLGGAGTNYGYTF. The CDR3 DNA follows: TGCGCCAGCAGCTTGGGAGGGGCAGGAACTAACTATGGCTACACCTTC.

V is TRBV11-3 and J is TRBJ2-2, with 12 bases aligning to TRBD1. V was clipped by 7 bases and J by 5 bases; unmatched bases: 14. The CDR3 is 18 amino acids. CDR1 is SGHNT and CDR2 is YENEEA in the germline V gene. The CDR3 region is CASTLLGQGARRTGELFF. CDR3 nucleotide sequence: TGTGCCAGCACCCTGCTGGGACAGGGGGCACGTCGGACCGGGGAGCTGTTTTTT.

V and J are TRBV3-1 (or the pseudogene TRBV3-2) and TRBJ1-1; no reliable D call. The V gene's germline CDR1 is LGHDT and CDR2 YNNKEL (reference sequence). The CDR3 loop spans 13 amino acids. V dropped 1 base and J dropped 3 bases, with 6 bases sitting between them. CDR3 sequence reads: CASSQGLDTEAFF. DNA of the CDR3: TGTGCCAGCAGCCAAGGGTTGGACACTGAAGCTTTCTTT.

The chain recombines TRBV4-3 with TRBJ1-1; D is uncertain. The germline V gene has CDR1 LGHNA and CDR2 YSLEER. Trimming took 1 base from V and 0 from J, leaving 15 bases between them. The CDR3 contains 17 residues. The CDR3 sequence is CASSQASVRRLNTEAFF. CDR3 in DNA: TGCGCCAGCAGCCAAGCTAGTGTTCGGCGCCTGAACACTGAAGCTTTCTTT.

The genes are TRBV11-3 and TRBJ2-3; the D is unclear. V lost 1 base to trimming and J lost 1 base, with 6 bases between them. Germline V gene lookup returns CDR1 SGHNT and CDR2 YENEEA. The CDR3 runs to 14 residues. The CDR3 DNA reads TGTGCCAGCAGCTTAGGGAGCCGCACAGATACGCAGTATTTT. Its protein product is CASSLGSRTDTQYF.

The rearrangement uses TRBV9 and TRBJ1-2; 7 bases line up with TRBD1. With 1 base clipped from V and 8 bases from J, the junction kept 5 bases outside the gene matches. CDR3 length equals 13 residues. CDR1 and CDR2 from the germline V gene are SGDLS and YYNGEE. CDR3 region: CASSVKQGTGYTF. CDR3 DNA sequence: TGTGCCAGCAGCGTAAAACAGGGGACCGGCTACACCTTC.

The chain links TRBV4-3 to TRBJ2-1, with D maybe TRBD1 (5 bases). V was trimmed by 1 base and J by 12 bases, leaving 16 bases between them. This CDR3 is built from 14 residues. The germline CDR1 and CDR2 sequences are LGHNA and YSLEER. Here the CDR3 DNA reads TGCGCCAGCAGCCAAGTAAAGGGGCCCGACGCGCAGTTCTTC. It codes for CASSQVKGPDAQFF.

V is TRBV10-3 and J is TRBJ1-2; the D gene is possibly TRBD1 (6 bases). V was shortened by 0 bases and J by 4 bases, with 12 bases between the two germline ends. CDR1 and CDR2 (germline): ENHRY, SYGVKD. The CDR3 is 15 residues long. CDR3 protein: CAISESTGRAYGYTF. The CDR3 bases are TGTGCCATCAGTGAGTCGACAGGCCGCGCCTATGGCTACACCTTC.

CDR3 residues: CASSLKGPSDTQYF. CDR3 DNA: TGTGCCAGCAGCTTAAAGGGCCCCTCCGATACGCAGTATTTT. This chain links TRBV7-2 with TRBJ2-3; D uncertain. From germline, CDR1 is SGHTA and CDR2 FQGNSA. CDR3 length: 14 residues. Trimming took 2 bases from V and 6 from J, leaving 12 bases between them. The whole variable domain, filled in from reference TRBV7-2 and TRBJ2-3, reads GAGVSQSPSNKVTEKGKDVELRCDPISGHTALYWYRQSLGQGLEFLIYFQGNSAPDKSGLPSDRFSAERTGGSVSTLTIQRTQQEDSAVYLCASSLKGPSDTQYFGPGTRLTVL.